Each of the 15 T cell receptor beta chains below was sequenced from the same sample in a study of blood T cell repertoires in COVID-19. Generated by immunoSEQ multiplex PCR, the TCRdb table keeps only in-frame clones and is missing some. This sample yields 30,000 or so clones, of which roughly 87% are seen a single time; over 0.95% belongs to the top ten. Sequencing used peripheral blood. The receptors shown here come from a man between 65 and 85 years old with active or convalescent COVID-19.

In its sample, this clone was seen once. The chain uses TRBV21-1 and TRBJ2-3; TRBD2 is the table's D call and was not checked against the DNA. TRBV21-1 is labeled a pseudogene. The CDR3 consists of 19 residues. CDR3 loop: CASSPPPRSEINSTDTQYF. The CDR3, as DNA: TGTGCCAGCAGCCCCCCCCCTCGGTCGGAGATTAATAGCACAGATACGCAGTATTTT.

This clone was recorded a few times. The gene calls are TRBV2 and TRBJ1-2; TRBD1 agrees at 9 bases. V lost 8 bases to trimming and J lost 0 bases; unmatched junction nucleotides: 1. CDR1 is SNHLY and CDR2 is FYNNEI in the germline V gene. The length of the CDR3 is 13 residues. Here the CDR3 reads CASGDRANYGYTF. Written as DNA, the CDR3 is TGTGCCAGCGGGGACAGGGCTAACTATGGCTACACCTTC. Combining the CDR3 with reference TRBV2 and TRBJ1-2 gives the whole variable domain EPEVTQTPSHQVTQMGQEVILRCVPISNHLYFYWYRQILGQKVEFLVSFYNNEISEKSEIFDDQFSVERPDGSNFTLKIRSTKLEDSAMYFCASGDRANYGYTFGSGTRLTVV.

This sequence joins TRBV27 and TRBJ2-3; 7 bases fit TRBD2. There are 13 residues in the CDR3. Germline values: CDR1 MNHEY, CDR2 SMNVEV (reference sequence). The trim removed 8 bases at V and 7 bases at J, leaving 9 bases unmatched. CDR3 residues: CASAIDGGNTQYF. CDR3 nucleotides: TGTGCCAGCGCGATCGACGGGGGGAATACGCAGTATTTT.

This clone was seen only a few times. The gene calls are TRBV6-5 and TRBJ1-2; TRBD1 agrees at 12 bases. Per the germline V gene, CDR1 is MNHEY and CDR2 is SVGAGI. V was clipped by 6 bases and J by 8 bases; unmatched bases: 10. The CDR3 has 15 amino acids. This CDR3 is CASSPPGQGARGYTF. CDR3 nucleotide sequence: TGTGCCAGCAGCCCCCCGGGACAGGGGGCGAGAGGCTACACCTTC.

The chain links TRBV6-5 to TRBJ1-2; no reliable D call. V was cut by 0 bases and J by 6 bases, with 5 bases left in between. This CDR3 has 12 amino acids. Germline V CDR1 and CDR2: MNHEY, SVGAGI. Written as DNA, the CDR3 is TGTGCCAGCAGTTACTCGAGAAATGGCTACACCTTC. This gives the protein CASSYSRNGYTF.

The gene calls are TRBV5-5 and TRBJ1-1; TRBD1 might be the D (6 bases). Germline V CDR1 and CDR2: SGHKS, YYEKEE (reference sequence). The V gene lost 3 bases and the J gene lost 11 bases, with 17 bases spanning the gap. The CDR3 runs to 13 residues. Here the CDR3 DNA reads TGTGCCAGCAGCTCCCCGGGACACTTTGACGCTTTCTTT. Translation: CASSSPGHFDAFF.

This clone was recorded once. The CDR3 region is CASRQTRTGDRGYTF. The CDR3 DNA reads as TGTGCCAGCAGACAGACTCGGACAGGGGACCGTGGCTACACCTTC. The chain combines TRBV6-5 with TRBJ1-2, with TRBD1 matching over 9 bases. The CDR3 loop spans 15 amino acids. Trimming at V came to 6 bases and at J to 7 bases, leaving 12 bases not matched to a gene. Looked up from germline, CDR1 is MNHEY and CDR2 is SVGAGI.

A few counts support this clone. The chain's CDR3 is CASRQGTVGYTF. In DNA form, the CDR3 reads TGTGCCAGTCGACAGGGAACAGTGGGCTACACCTTC. V and J are TRBV5-4 and TRBJ1-2; 7 bases are shared with TRBD1. The trim removed 8 bases at V and 8 bases at J, leaving 9 bases unmatched. In germline, CDR1 is SGHNT, CDR2 YYREEE (reference sequence). The CDR3 contains 12 residues.

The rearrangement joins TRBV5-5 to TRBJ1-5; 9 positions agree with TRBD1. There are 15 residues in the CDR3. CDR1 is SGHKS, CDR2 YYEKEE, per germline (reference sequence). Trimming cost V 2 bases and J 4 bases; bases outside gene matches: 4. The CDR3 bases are TGTGCCAGCAGCTTATGGGGACAGGGAAATCAGCCCCAGCATTTT. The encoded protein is CASSLWGQGNQPQHF. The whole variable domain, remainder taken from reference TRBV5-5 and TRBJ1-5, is DAGVTQSPTHLIKTRGQQVTLRCSPISGHKSVSWYQQVLGQGPQFIFQYYEKEERGRGNFPDRFSARQFPNYSSELNVNALLLGDSALYLCASSLWGQGNQPQHFGDGTRLSIL.

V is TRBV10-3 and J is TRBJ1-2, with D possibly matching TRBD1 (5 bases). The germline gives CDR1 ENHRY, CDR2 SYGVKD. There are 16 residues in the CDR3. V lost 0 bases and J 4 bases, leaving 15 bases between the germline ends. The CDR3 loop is CAISESEGKGSYGYTF. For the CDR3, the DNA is TGTGCCATCAGTGAGTCGGAGGGGAAAGGGAGCTATGGCTACACCTTC.

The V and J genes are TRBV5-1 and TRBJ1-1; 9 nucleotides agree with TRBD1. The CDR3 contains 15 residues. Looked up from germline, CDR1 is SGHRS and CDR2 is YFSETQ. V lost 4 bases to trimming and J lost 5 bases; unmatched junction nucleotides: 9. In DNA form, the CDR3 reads TGCGCCAGCAGCGGAGGGGGACAGGGTGAAACTGAAGCTTTCTTT. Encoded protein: CASSGGGQGETEAFF.

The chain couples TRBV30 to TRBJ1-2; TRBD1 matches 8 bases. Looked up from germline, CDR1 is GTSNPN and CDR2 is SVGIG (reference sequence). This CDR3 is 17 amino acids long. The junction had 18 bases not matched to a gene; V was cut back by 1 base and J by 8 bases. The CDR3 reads CAWSAPWQGARREGYTF. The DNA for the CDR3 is TGTGCCTGGAGTGCCCCCTGGCAGGGGGCGCGGAGAGAAGGCTACACCTTC.

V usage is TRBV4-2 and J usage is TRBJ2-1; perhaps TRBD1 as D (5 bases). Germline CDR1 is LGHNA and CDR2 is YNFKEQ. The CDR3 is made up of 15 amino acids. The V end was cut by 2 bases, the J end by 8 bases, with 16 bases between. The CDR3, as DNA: TGTGCCAGCAGCCAAAGGGATAGGCAGGGCGATGAGCAGTTCTTC. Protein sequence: CASSQRDRQGDEQFF.

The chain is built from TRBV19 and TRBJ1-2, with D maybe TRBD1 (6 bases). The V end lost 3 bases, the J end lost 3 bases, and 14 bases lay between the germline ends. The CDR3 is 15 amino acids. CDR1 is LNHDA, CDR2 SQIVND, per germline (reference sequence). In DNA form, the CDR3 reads TGTGCCAGTAGTATTGTAAACAGGGAAGACTATGGCTACACCTTC. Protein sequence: CASSIVNREDYGYTF.

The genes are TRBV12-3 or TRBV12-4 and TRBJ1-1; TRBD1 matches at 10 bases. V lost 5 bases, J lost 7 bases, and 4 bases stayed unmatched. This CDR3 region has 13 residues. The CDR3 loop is CASSRQGAGEAFF. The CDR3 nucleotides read TGTGCCAGCAGTAGACAGGGGGCTGGTGAAGCTTTCTTT.